What follows are 6 T cell receptor beta chains derived from one specimen sequenced in a study of cytomegalovirus exposure and HLA in healthy donors. TCRdb's copy holds only in-frame clones and misses some; the assay was immunoSEQ multiplex PCR. The data contain some 130,000 clones, just under 85% of them seen just once; the ten biggest clones take up 25% to 30%. Sequenced input: PBMCs. All receptors come from a man aged 30 to 39 in good health and CMV-seropositive.

The rearrangement links TRBV10-3 to TRBJ2-7, with D tentatively TRBD2 (5 bases). Trimming left V 0 bases short and J 5 bases short, with 14 bases between. The CDR3 spans 15 residues. The germline V gene encodes CDR1 ENHRY and CDR2 SYGVKD. CDR3: CAISESRGPGDEQYF. In nucleotides, the CDR3 is TGTGCCATCAGTGAGTCTCGGGGTCCCGGGGACGAGCAGTACTTC.

The CDR3 loop reads CAIRKEGDFYNEQFF. CDR3 nucleotides: TGTGCCATCAGGAAGGAAGGAGACTTCTACAATGAGCAGTTCTTC. The gene calls are TRBV10-3 and TRBJ2-1; D remains unclear. CDR1 ENHRY and CDR2 SYGVKD come from the germline V gene. The CDR3 totals 15 residues. V was clipped by 6 bases and J by 3 bases, with 15 bases between them.

V usage is TRBV10-3 and J usage is TRBJ2-5; D gene ambiguous. CDR1 and CDR2 from the germline V gene are ENHRY and SYGVKD. The length of the CDR3 is 15 residues. Trimming took off 0 bases at V and 1 base at J, with 9 bases between the two ends. The CDR3 protein is CAISESDPGQETQYF. In DNA form, the CDR3 reads TGTGCCATCAGTGAGTCGGATCCAGGCCAAGAGACCCAGTACTTC.

This clone was seen only once. The chain has TRBV7-8 and TRBJ1-2; D gene unclear. Trimming removed 5 bases at V and 2 bases at J, with 15 bases between. CDR3 length equals 15 residues. CDR1 is SGHVS, CDR2 FQNEAQ, per germline. CDR3 nucleotide sequence: TGTGCCAGCAGCACGACGCCAGGACTGAACTATGGCTACACCTTC. Amino acid sequence: CASSTTPGLNYGYTF.

The chain has TRBV5-1 and TRBJ1-4; 8 nucleotides align to TRBD1. CDR3 size: 14 residues. After removal of 0 bases from V and 6 bases from J, the junction contained 1 base not matched to a gene. Germline CDR1 reads SGHRS; CDR2 reads YFSETQ. The CDR3 protein is CASSLDRGDEKLFF. In DNA form, the CDR3 reads TGCGCCAGCAGCTTGGACAGGGGGGATGAAAAACTGTTTTTT.

V and J are TRBV5-1 and TRBJ1-1, with TRBD1 matching over 8 bases. The CDR3 has 14 amino acids. Germline CDR1 and CDR2: SGHRS and YFSETQ. V lost 3 bases to trimming and J lost 5 bases; unmatched junction nucleotides: 6. The CDR3 DNA follows: TGCGCCAGCAGCTCGACAGGGGCGGGTACTGAAGCTTTCTTT. Translated, it gives CASSSTGAGTEAFF.